The 25 T cell receptor beta chains below all came from one sample that was sequenced in a study of T cell changes during pregnancy in multiple sclerosis. TCRdb's copy holds only in-frame clones and misses some; the assay was immunoSEQ multiplex PCR. The sample records about 59,000 clones, roughly 92% being singletons. The sample in question was peripheral blood, obtained in the third trimester of pregnancy. Every receptor here comes from a female donor in good health, enrolled as a control in a pregnancy study.

The DNA for the CDR3 is TGTGCCATCACAGCAGGGCCCGGGGAGCTGTTTTTT. It encodes CAITAGPGELFF. The chain couples TRBV10-3 to TRBJ2-2, with D possibly matching TRBD1 (5 bases). V lost 7 bases and J 6 bases, leaving 9 bases between the germline ends. This CDR3 is built from 12 residues. The V gene's germline CDR1 is ENHRY and CDR2 SYGVKD.

The chain has TRBV28 and TRBJ2-7, with D tentatively TRBD1 (5 bases). CDR3 length equals 12 residues. The V end was cut by 6 bases, the J end by 4 bases, with 10 bases between. CDR1 is MDHEN, CDR2 SYDVKM, per germline. The CDR3 sequence: CASSPQGYEQYF. The CDR3 bases are TGTGCCAGCAGCCCTCAGGGATACGAGCAGTACTTC.

This rearrangement joins TRBV4-1 to TRBJ1-4, with D tentatively TRBD1 (5 bases). The V end lost 3 bases, the J end lost 3 bases, and 20 bases lay between the germline ends. The V gene's germline CDR1 is MGHRA and CDR2 YSYEKL. This CDR3 contains 18 residues. CDR3 bases: TGCGCCAGCAGCCACTCCGTTGGGCTACAGGTGCCTAATGAAAAACTGTTTTTT. Protein product: CASSHSVGLQVPNEKLFF.

The rearrangement uses TRBV25-1 and TRBJ1-5; 7 nucleotides match TRBD1. The CDR3 runs 17 residues. CDR1 and CDR2 from the germline V gene are MGHDK and SYGVNS. Trimming took 7 bases from V and 0 from J; bases not matched to a gene: 12. Here the CDR3 DNA reads TGTGCCAGCACCCGGGACAGCCTGGGATATAGCAATCAGCCCCAGCATTTT. Residues: CASTRDSLGYSNQPQHF.

This chain links TRBV28 with TRBJ2-7, with TRBD1 identical over 8 bases. The CDR3 is 15 residues long. With 2 bases clipped from V and 2 bases from J, the junction kept 5 bases outside the gene matches. Per germline, CDR1 MDHEN and CDR2 SYDVKM. CDR3 in amino acids: CASSLGGTGPYEQYF. In DNA form, the CDR3 reads TGTGCCAGCAGTTTAGGGGGGACAGGCCCCTACGAGCAGTACTTC.

This chain joins TRBV19 and TRBJ1-6, with a weak D call TRBD1 (5 bases). Trimming cost V 7 bases and J 6 bases, with 13 bases left between them. Germline assignment: CDR1 LNHDA and CDR2 SQIVND (reference sequence). CDR3 length: 14 residues. As DNA, the CDR3 is TGTGCCAGTAATGTGGGGGGGTTTAATTCACCCCTCCACTTT. Translated, it gives CASNVGGFNSPLHF.

V is TRBV4-2 and J is TRBJ1-1, with a weak D call TRBD1 (6 bases). Germline-derived CDR1 and CDR2 are LGHNA and YNFKEQ. V dropped 0 bases and J dropped 7 bases, with 12 bases sitting between them. The CDR3 contains 14 residues. CDR3 residues: CASSQEVYRDEAFF. The CDR3 DNA is TGTGCCAGCAGCCAAGAGGTATACAGGGATGAAGCTTTCTTT.

Only one count was recorded for this clone. This chain uses TRBV14 with TRBJ2-1; 9 nucleotides agree with TRBD1. Germline assignment: CDR1 SGHDN and CDR2 FVKESK. This CDR3 is 16 amino acids long. The V segment lost 4 bases and the J segment 0 bases; nucleotides outside the gene matches: 4. Here the CDR3 reads CASSPYRGHSYNEQFF. CDR3 nucleotides: TGTGCCAGCAGCCCTTACAGGGGGCACTCCTACAATGAGCAGTTCTTC.

The gene calls are TRBV7-3 and TRBJ1-2, with 8 bases that match TRBD1. The germline V gene has CDR1 SGHTA and CDR2 FQGTGA. The CDR3 is 15 residues long. V lost 2 bases to trimming and J lost 0 bases; unmatched junction nucleotides: 2. The CDR3 sequence is CASSLLDRANYGYTF. The CDR3 bases are TGTGCCAGCAGCTTATTGGACAGGGCTAACTATGGCTACACCTTC.

The gene calls are TRBV5-1 and TRBJ2-1, with TRBD2 identical over 9 bases. This CDR3 is built from 16 residues. J gave up 7 bases and V 3 bases, and 11 bases lay outside the gene matches. Germline assignment: CDR1 SGHRS and CDR2 YFSETQ. The DNA for the CDR3 is TGCGCCAGCAGCTACTATAGCGGGAGTCGGGGGAATGAGCAGTTCTTC. Its protein is CASSYYSGSRGNEQFF.

The rearrangement joins TRBV27 to TRBJ2-5; 10 bases match TRBD1. This CDR3 spans 15 amino acids. Trimming took 4 bases from V and 5 from J; bases not matched to a gene: 7. Germline V gene data show CDR1 as MNHEY and CDR2 as SMNVEV (reference sequence). CDR3 protein: CASSSTGGGVETQYF. In DNA, the CDR3 is TGTGCCAGCAGTTCGACAGGGGGCGGCGTGGAGACCCAGTACTTC.

The J gene is TRBJ2-4, the V gene TRBV4-1; TRBD2 agrees at 8 bases. From germline, CDR1 is MGHRA and CDR2 YSYEKL. The CDR3 sequence is 17 residues long. The junction had 16 bases not matched to a gene; V was cut back by 5 bases and J by 7 bases. The CDR3 here is CASSITNDRGGLNIQYF. The CDR3 nucleotides are TGCGCCAGCAGCATTACTAACGATCGGGGGGGCTTGAACATTCAGTACTTC.

The gene calls are TRBV13 and TRBJ1-2; D is unclear. Germline V CDR1 and CDR2: PRHDT, FYEKMQ (reference sequence). The CDR3 loop spans 16 amino acids. Trimming cost V 0 bases and J 0 bases, with 11 bases left between them. The CDR3 DNA reads TGTGCCAGCAGCTTAGGCCCTGGCATTACTAACTATGGCTACACCTTC. This translates into CASSLGPGITNYGYTF.

The chain carries TRBV9 and TRBJ2-3; possible D gene TRBD1, 5 bases. This CDR3 region has 16 residues. CDR1 and CDR2 from the germline V gene are SGDLS and YYNGEE. Trimming shortened V by 4 bases and J by 0 bases, and 15 bases separated the two germline ends. The CDR3, as DNA: TGTGCCAGCAGCTCCAGGGAAGGCTTTAGCACAGATACGCAGTATTTT. The encoded protein is CASSSREGFSTDTQYF.

This chain links TRBV6-5 with TRBJ2-7; 7 bases align to TRBD1. CDR3 length: 14 residues. V dropped 7 bases and J dropped 0; count of bases not matched to a gene: 6. Germline CDR1 and CDR2: MNHEY and SVGAGI. The CDR3 sequence: CASMTDRVSYEQYF. The CDR3 DNA is TGTGCCAGCATGACTGACAGGGTCTCCTACGAGCAGTACTTC.

V gene TRBV5-1 combines with J gene TRBJ2-7; weak D call: TRBD1 (5 bases). Per germline, CDR1 SGHRS and CDR2 YFSETQ. Trimming cost V 1 base and J 5 bases, with 22 bases left between them. The CDR3 runs 17 residues. This chain's CDR3 is CASSLRVQAQGENEQYF. CDR3 nucleotide sequence: TGCGCCAGCAGCTTGCGGGTCCAAGCGCAGGGTGAAAACGAGCAGTACTTC.

The rearrangement links TRBV12-5 to TRBJ1-3, with D tentatively TRBD1 (5 bases). Between the trimmed V and J ends, which lost 6 bases and 8 bases, there was a span of 11 bases. CDR1 LGHNT and CDR2 FRNRAP come from the germline V gene. This CDR3 spans 12 amino acids. The CDR3 reads CASGPRVDTIYF. CDR3 nucleotides: TGTGCTAGTGGCCCCAGGGTAGACACCATATATTTT.

The chain carries TRBV28 and TRBJ2-7, with 11 bases aligning to TRBD2. V shed 6 bases, J shed 3 bases, and the junction held 7 bases outside the gene matches. This CDR3 has 15 residues. CDR1 and CDR2 from the germline V gene are MDHEN and SYDVKM. CDR3 region: CASSPQGTSGYEQYF. The CDR3 DNA reads as TGTGCCAGCAGCCCCCAGGGGACTAGCGGCTACGAGCAGTACTTC.

In this sample, this clone turned up once. V usage is TRBV28 and J usage is TRBJ2-7; TRBD1 matches at 9 bases. The V and J ends lost 5 bases and 4 bases, in that order; junction bases with no gene match: 6. Germline V gene sequence: CDR1 MDHEN, CDR2 SYDVKM. The CDR3 length is 14 residues. CDR3 coding DNA: TGTGCCAGCAGTCCGGGACAGGGAGGATACGAGCAGTACTTC. It is translated as CASSPGQGGYEQYF. The complete variable domain, with remaining parts taken from reference TRBV28 and TRBJ2-7, reads DVKVTQSSRYLVKRTGEKVFLECVQDMDHENMFWYRQDPGLGLRLIYFSYDVKMKEKGDIPEGYSVSREKKERFSLILESASTNQTSMYLCASSPGQGGYEQYFGPGTRLTVT.

The V and J genes are TRBV28 and TRBJ1-1; D might be TRBD1 (5 bases). V was shortened by 4 bases and J by 5 bases, with 20 bases between the two germline ends. The CDR3 is 16 residues long. CDR1 and CDR2 from the germline V gene are MDHEN and SYDVKM. CDR3 sequence (DNA): TGTGCCAGCAGTTCGCCCGGGTCTCGGGGGTGGACTGAAGCTTTCTTT. Translated: CASSSPGSRGWTEAFF.

This chain links TRBV2 with TRBJ1-1; no definite D call. V was clipped by 0 bases and J by 0 bases, with 8 bases between them. CDR1 is SNHLY and CDR2 is FYNNEI in the germline V gene. This CDR3 is built from 15 residues. The CDR3 protein is CASSEAGRLNTEAFF. The CDR3, as DNA: TGTGCCAGCAGTGAAGCGGGCAGACTGAACACTGAAGCTTTCTTT.

The V call is TRBV18, the J call TRBJ2-3; perhaps TRBD2 as D (6 bases). CDR3 size: 18 residues. Germline V gene lookup returns CDR1 KGHSH and CDR2 LQKENI. V gave up 0 bases and J gave up 1 base, with 17 bases separating them. DNA of the CDR3: TGTGCCAGCTCACCACCGGTTCCGACTAGGTGGGGCACAGATACGCAGTATTTT. Translating it yields CASSPPVPTRWGTDTQYF. The complete variable domain, with remaining parts taken from reference TRBV18 and TRBJ2-3, reads NAGVMQNPRHLVRRRGQEARLRCSPMKGHSHVYWYRQLPEEGLKFMVYLQKENIIDESGMPKERFSAEFPKEGPSILRIQQVVRGDSAAYFCASSPPVPTRWGTDTQYFGPGTRLTVL.

CDR3 protein: CASSPLGVETQYF. In nucleotides, the CDR3 is TGTGCCAGCTCACCATTAGGGGTAGAGACCCAGTACTTC. The V call is TRBV18, the J call TRBJ2-5; possible D gene TRBD1, 5 bases. CDR3 size: 13 residues. Trimming shortened V by 2 bases and J by 4 bases, and 8 bases separated the two germline ends. CDR1 is KGHSH, CDR2 LQKENI, per germline.

The chain recombines TRBV7-2 with TRBJ2-1; 10 bases are shared with TRBD2. Germline CDR1 reads SGHTA; CDR2 reads FQGNSA. CDR3 size: 15 residues. The J segment lost 6 bases and the V segment lost 1 base, leaving 3 bases of the junction unmatched. The CDR3 here is CASSLGASGGNEQFF. In nucleotides, the CDR3 is TGTGCCAGCAGCTTAGGGGCTAGCGGGGGCAATGAGCAGTTCTTC.

V is TRBV10-2 and J is TRBJ1-5; 7 bases map to TRBD1. The germline V gene has CDR1 WSHSY and CDR2 SAAADI. Losses at the gene ends were 6 bases for V and 5 bases for J; bases not matched to a gene: 4. This CDR3 comprises 13 residues. CDR3 in amino acids: CASRFTGDQPQHF. Here the CDR3 DNA reads TGCGCCAGCAGGTTCACAGGGGATCAGCCCCAGCATTTT.